What follows are 16 T cell receptor beta chains derived from one specimen sequenced in a study of blood T cells in healthy people across ages. Next came a second PCR, run for about 7 to 12 cycles, which used a sample-barcoded 5' primer along with a J-beta primer mix. MiXCR, run by TCRdb on the 5' RACE reads, gives a single entry per CDR3 protein. The sample consists of about 1 million distinct CDR3 sequences, under 45% of them appearing once. The sample taken for sequencing was blood. These receptors were taken from an older woman in good health.

This clonotype was detected once. The CDR3 is CASSAGGAGGLYEQYF. CDR3 bases: TGCGCCAGCAGCGCGGGCGGGGCAGGAGGTCTCTACGAGCAGTACTTC. The V and J genes are TRBV5-1 and TRBJ2-5, with TRBD2 as a possible D gene (6 bases). With the DNA end fitting TRBJ2-7 better, the J assignment may be wrong. The CDR3 consists of 16 residues. Germline V gene sequence: CDR1 SGHRS, CDR2 YFSETQ.

This clonotype was counted many times. The rearrangement joins TRBV28 to TRBJ2-7, with TRBD1 identical over 10 bases. Germline trimming cut 7 bases from V and 6 bases from J; bases unmatched to any gene: 3. Germline V gene data show CDR1 as MDHEN and CDR2 as SYDVKM. This CDR3 comprises 12 residues. The CDR3 DNA follows: TGTGCCAGCACCCGACAGGGGGCCGAGCAGTACTTC. Protein product: CASTRQGAEQYF.

This clonotype was found many times. This chain joins TRBV5-1 and TRBJ2-5; D is possibly TRBD1 or TRBD2 (5 bases each). The V gene lost 0 bases and the J gene lost 1 base, with 10 bases spanning the gap. The germline V gene encodes CDR1 SGHRS and CDR2 YFSETQ. The CDR3 sequence is 15 residues long. This CDR3 reads CASSLVGAAQETQYF. The DNA of the CDR3 is TGCGCCAGCAGCTTGGTCGGGGCAGCCCAAGAGACCCAGTACTTC.

This clonotype was recorded many times. The chain is built from TRBV6-1 and TRBJ2-3; D ambiguous. The CDR3 runs 13 residues. Per the germline V gene, CDR1 is MNHNS and CDR2 is SASEGT. Trimming shortened V by 4 bases and J by 4 bases, and 9 bases separated the two germline ends. The chain's CDR3 is CASSGQFADTQYF. The CDR3, as DNA: TGTGCCAGCAGTGGGCAATTTGCAGATACGCAGTATTTT.

A note on this clonotype: The junction departs from germline at one end; a sequencing error may be responsible. This chain connects TRBV7-2 to TRBJ2-7; 10 nucleotides match TRBD1. Germline assignment: CDR1 SGHTA and CDR2 FQGNSA. The length of the CDR3 is 13 residues. The CDR3 region is CVSSYGTGVTPYF. CDR3 nucleotides: TGTGTCAGCAGCTACGGGACAGGGGTCACGCCGTACTTC. Supplemented by reference TRBV7-2 and TRBJ2-7, the full variable domain reads GAGVSQSPSNKVTEKGKDVELRCDPISGHTALYWYRQSLGQGLEFLIYFQGNSAPDKSGLPSDRFSAERTGGSVSTLTIQRTQQEDSAVYLCVSSYGTGVTPYFGPGTRLTVT.

The chain employs TRBV12-3 or TRBV12-4 and TRBJ1-3; no firm D call. Between the trimmed V and J ends, which lost 7 bases and 0 bases, there was a span of 10 bases. This CDR3 spans 14 amino acids. The CDR3 DNA reads as TGTGCCAGCAACCCCTCGGACTCTGGAAACACCATATATTTT. Its protein product is CASNPSDSGNTIYF.

Only a few counts were recorded for this clonotype. CDR3 protein: CAISETRQETQYF. CDR3 sequence (DNA): TGTGCCATCAGTGAGACCCGACAAGAGACCCAGTACTTC. The chain is built from TRBV10-3 and TRBJ2-5; D gene unclear. The CDR3 is made up of 13 amino acids. CDR1 ENHRY and CDR2 SYGVKD come from the germline V gene. The ends were cut back, 2 bases at V and 2 bases at J, with 6 bases in the middle.

The rearrangement joins TRBV11-3 to TRBJ2-3; D is possibly TRBD1 or TRBD2 (5 bases each). The V end was cut by 1 base, the J end by 6 bases, with 17 bases between. CDR3 size: 16 residues. From germline, CDR1 is SGHNT and CDR2 YENEEA. The CDR3 DNA reads as TGTGCCAGCAGCTTAGGCCAGGGACCTATGGGGGATACGCAGTATTTT. It specifies CASSLGQGPMGDTQYF.

This clonotype came up a few times. The DNA of the CDR3 is TGCGCCAGCAGCTTTCGCCAGGGGGCCGTGGAACACCGACACAATGAGCAGTTCTTC. Residues: CASSFRQGAVEHRHNEQFF. The V call is TRBV5-1, the J call TRBJ2-1, with 8 bases aligning to TRBD1. The germline V gene has CDR1 SGHRS and CDR2 YFSETQ. Trimming at V came to 2 bases and at J to 5 bases, leaving 18 bases not matched to a gene. This CDR3 comprises 19 residues.

This chain uses TRBV2 with TRBJ2-3; 8 bases agree with TRBD2. V lost 7 bases to trimming and J lost 4 bases; unmatched junction nucleotides: 4. The CDR3 consists of 13 residues. CDR1 and CDR2 (germline): SNHLY, FYNNEI. CDR3 sequence reads: CASTPGGADTQYF. The CDR3 DNA follows: TGTGCCAGCACTCCGGGGGGGGCAGATACGCAGTATTTT.

The sample holds a few counts of this clonotype. V and J are TRBV6-2 or TRBV6-3 and TRBJ1-5; D is unclear. V was cut by 0 bases and J by 2 bases, with 17 bases left in between. This CDR3 is 18 amino acids long. Germline V gene lookup returns CDR1 MNHEY and CDR2 SVGEGT. The CDR3, as DNA: TGTGCCAGCAGTTACTCGAATTATCCCCCCGGGGGCAATCAGCCCCAGCATTTT. It yields the protein CASSYSNYPPGGNQPQHF.

The rearrangement joins TRBV5-1 to TRBJ1-2, with D possibly TRBD1 on 5 matching bases. V lost 4 bases and J lost 2, with 12 bases in between. Germline CDR1 reads SGHRS; CDR2 reads YFSETQ. The CDR3 loop spans 14 amino acids. As DNA, the CDR3 is TGCGCCAGCAGCCGGGCCGGGACCAACTATGGCTACACCTTC. It specifies CASSRAGTNYGYTF.

This clonotype showed up just a few times. V usage is TRBV10-3 and J usage is TRBJ1-6; 7 bases are shared with TRBD1. Trimming at V came to 2 bases and at J to 9 bases, leaving 7 bases not matched to a gene. The CDR3 extends over 15 amino acids. Looked up from germline, CDR1 is ENHRY and CDR2 is SYGVKD. CDR3 sequence (DNA): TGTGCCATCAGTGAGGCACAGGGGCGAGGTTCACCCCTCCACTTT. Protein: CAISEAQGRGSPLHF.

This chain joins TRBV7-2 and TRBJ2-2; possible D gene TRBD1, 5 bases. Trimming cost V 8 bases and J 8 bases, with 21 bases left between them. Germline values: CDR1 SGHTA, CDR2 FQGNSA. CDR3 length equals 15 residues. CDR3 DNA sequence: TGTGCCAGCCCCGCCTGGCAGGGTGCTAGTGGGGAGCTGTTTTTT. This translates into CASPAWQGASGELFF.

This clonotype was observed a handful of times. The chain uses TRBV11-2 and TRBJ2-1; 8 bases are shared with TRBD2. Unmatched junction bases numbered 6, after V lost 4 bases and J lost 7 bases. Germline V CDR1 and CDR2: SGHAT, FQNNGV. The CDR3 consists of 14 residues. CDR3 in amino acids: CASSSVAGRNEQFF. Here the CDR3 DNA reads TGTGCCAGCAGCTCAGTAGCGGGGCGTAATGAGCAGTTCTTC.

Points on this clonotype: The junction shows a germline mismatch at one end, possibly a read error. This chain connects TRBV12-3 or TRBV12-4 to TRBJ1-2, with D possibly TRBD1 on 6 matching bases. The CDR3 length is 15 residues. The CDR3 DNA follows: TGTGCCAGCAGCTTAGCCCCCACCGGGGGCCATGGCTACACCTTC. This codes for CASSLAPTGGHGYTF.